This entry lists 25 T cell receptor beta chains sequenced from one sample in a study of T cell repertoires in cytomegalovirus infection. MiXCR was run by TCRdb on the reads, yielding one entry per CDR3 protein. The data show more than 400,000 distinct CDR3 sequences, about 25% seen once. The sequenced sample was PBMCs. These receptors came from a human donor in good health (CMV status not recorded). Some clones in this sample may be carry-over from other donors' samples.

This clonotype was seen a few times. This chain connects TRBV28 to TRBJ1-5; D is unclear. Trimming removed 5 bases from V and 4 bases from J, with 9 bases in between. CDR1 and CDR2 (germline): MDHEN, SYDVKM. CDR3 size: 13 residues. The DNA for the CDR3 is TGTGCCAGCAGTGGGTCAGTGAATCAGCCCCAGCATTTT. Protein: CASSGSVNQPQHF.

This chain joins TRBV7-9 and TRBJ2-1, with a possible D match to TRBD2 (5 bases). Germline CDR1 reads SEHNR; CDR2 reads FQNEAQ (reference sequence). CDR3 length: 17 residues. V shed 1 base and J shed 2 bases, with 15 bases lying between them. The CDR3 nucleotides are TGTGCCAGCAGCTTAGTTGAAGGGAGTCGAACCTACAATGAGCAGTTCTTC. The encoded protein is CASSLVEGSRTYNEQFF.

This clonotype was counted only a few times. The gene calls are TRBV28 and TRBJ1-6; D unclear. V was clipped by 3 bases and J by 10 bases, with 13 bases between them. This CDR3 comprises 14 residues. Germline V CDR1 and CDR2: MDHEN, SYDVKM. The CDR3 region has the DNA TGTGCCAGCAGTTTGGTCGGGGTGGGATCACCCCTCCACTTT. Translating gives CASSLVGVGSPLHF.

Many counts were recorded for this clonotype. The J gene is TRBJ1-1, the V gene TRBV7-4; 10 nucleotides agree with TRBD1. Trimming cost V 6 bases and J 3 bases; bases outside gene matches: 16. This CDR3 is built from 18 residues. Germline V gene sequence: CDR1 SGHVT, CDR2 SQSDAQ. CDR3 bases: TGTGCCAGCAGAGACGGACCGCCGGGACAGGGGTTGTACACTGAAGCTTTCTTT. It is translated as CASRDGPPGQGLYTEAFF.

In its sample, this clonotype was seen a few times. This rearrangement joins TRBV7-9 to TRBJ1-1, with D tentatively TRBD1 (5 bases). Germline values: CDR1 SEHNR, CDR2 FQNEAQ (reference sequence). The V gene lost 3 bases and the J gene lost 0 bases, with 11 bases spanning the gap. The CDR3 loop spans 15 amino acids. The CDR3 sequence is CASSLVRAMNTEAFF. The CDR3 nucleotides are TGTGCCAGCAGCTTGGTCAGGGCCATGAACACTGAAGCTTTCTTT.

The sample holds a few counts of this clonotype. V and J are TRBV7-6 and TRBJ2-1, with D possibly being TRBD2 (5 bases). Trimming stripped 7 bases from V and 0 bases from J, with 13 bases between. Germline CDR1 SGHVS, CDR2 FNYEAQ. The CDR3 loop spans 15 amino acids. The CDR3 protein is CASTPSGSSYNEQFF. The CDR3 DNA follows: TGTGCCAGCACCCCCAGCGGTAGCTCCTACAATGAGCAGTTCTTC.

The V gene is TRBV20-1, the J gene TRBJ2-1; D is perhaps TRBD2 (5 bases). Trimming cost V 6 bases and J 4 bases, with 19 bases left between them. Germline CDR1 and CDR2: DFQATT and SNEGSKA (reference sequence). The CDR3 is made up of 15 amino acids. In DNA form, the CDR3 reads TGCAGTGCGTGGGGTGTGGAGACTAATTACAATGAGCAGTTCTTC. Translating gives CSAWGVETNYNEQFF.

This clonotype was picked up one time. The chain carries TRBV7-9 and TRBJ2-3; 14 bases are shared with TRBD2. Per germline, CDR1 SEHNR and CDR2 FQNEAQ (reference sequence). The CDR3 loop spans 16 amino acids. J lost 11 bases, V lost 4 bases, and 11 bases had no gene match. The CDR3 spells CASSSGLAGDHLQQYF. The CDR3 nucleotides read TGTGCCAGCAGCTCGGGACTAGCGGGAGATCATTTACAGCAGTATTTT. The full variable domain, rest sourced from reference TRBV7-9 and TRBJ2-3, is DTGVSQNPRHKITKRGQNVTFRCDPISEHNRLYWYRQTLGQGPEFLTYFQNEAQLEKSRLLSDRFSAERPKGSFSTLEIQRTEQGDSAMYLCASSSGLAGDHLQQYFGPGTRLTVL.

About this clonotype: A much larger clone differs from this one at a single base, so this may be a read error. V usage is TRBV7-4 and J usage is TRBJ2-3; 7 bases agree with TRBD2. Germline CDR1 and CDR2: SGHVT and SQSDAQ. The CDR3 has 19 residues. The J segment lost 0 bases and the V segment lost 3 bases, leaving 15 bases of the junction unmatched. CDR3 sequence reads: CASSLLLACGKASTDTQYF. DNA for the CDR3: TGTGCCAGCAGCTTGTTACTAGCGTGTGGAAAAGCTAGCACAGATACGCAGTATTTT.

The chain employs TRBV20-1 and TRBJ2-1; possibly TRBD1 or TRBD2 for D (6 bases each). Germline V gene data show CDR1 as DFQATT and CDR2 as SNEGSKA (reference sequence). CDR3 length: 15 residues. Between the trimmed V and J ends, which lost 4 bases and 5 bases, there was a span of 18 bases. The CDR3 sequence: CSATSLEGGHNEQFF. In DNA, the CDR3 is TGCAGTGCTACCTCCCTAGAAGGGGGGCACAATGAGCAGTTCTTC.

This clonotype was seen ten or more times. This rearrangement joins TRBV7-2 to TRBJ2-2; 10 bases fit TRBD2. The CDR3 contains 16 residues. CDR1 SGHTA and CDR2 FQGNSA come from the germline V gene. The ends lost 2 bases at V and 4 bases at J; junction bases unmatched: 4. The chain's CDR3 is CASSLPSGSVTGELFF. Written as DNA, the CDR3 is TGTGCCAGCAGCTTACCTAGCGGGAGTGTCACCGGGGAGCTGTTTTTT. The full variable domain, in which reference TRBV7-2 and TRBJ2-2 provide the parts outside the CDR3, is GAGVSQSPSNKVTEKGKDVELRCDPISGHTALYWYRQSLGQGLEFLIYFQGNSAPDKSGLPSDRFSAERTGGSVSTLTIQRTQQEDSAVYLCASSLPSGSVTGELFFGEGSRLTVL.

This clonotype was seen a handful of times. The chain has TRBV12-5 and TRBJ2-3; D gene ambiguous. The CDR3 is 16 residues long. With 0 bases removed from V and 2 bases from J, the gap between germline ends came to 12 bases. Germline-derived CDR1 and CDR2 are LGHNT and FRNRAP. CDR3 nucleotides: TGTGCTAGTGGTTTGGTACCCCTAACTCCCACAGATACGCAGTATTTT. It translates to CASGLVPLTPTDTQYF. Filled out from reference TRBV12-5 and TRBJ2-3, the complete variable domain reads DARVTQTPRHKVTEMGQEVTMRCQPILGHNTVFWYRQTMMQGLELLAYFRNRAPLDDSGMPKDRFSAEMPDATLATLKIQPSEPRDSAVYFCASGLVPLTPTDTQYFGPGTRLTVL.

The chain joins TRBV19 to TRBJ2-5; TRBD1 is a possible D gene (6 bases). V lost 4 bases and J 4 bases, leaving 13 bases between the germline ends. Per the germline V gene, CDR1 is LNHDA and CDR2 is SQIVND (reference sequence). The CDR3 is made up of 14 amino acids. The CDR3 region has the DNA TGTGCCAGTAGTAGCGGACAGATGGGAGAGACCCAGTACTTC. Its protein is CASSSGQMGETQYF.

This clonotype appeared a few times. This chain connects TRBV4-1 to TRBJ2-3; D uncertain. CDR1 is MGHRA, CDR2 YSYEKL, per germline. V was clipped by 0 bases and J by 7 bases, with 5 bases between them. The length of the CDR3 is 12 residues. In DNA form, the CDR3 reads TGCGCCAGCAGCCAAGACGGTTATACGCAGTATTTT. Encoded protein: CASSQDGYTQYF.

The chain is built from TRBV10-3 and TRBJ2-5; 10 bases align to TRBD1. V trimming: 10 bases; J trimming: 3 bases; junction bases outside the gene matches: 8. Looked up from germline, CDR1 is ENHRY and CDR2 is SYGVKD. The CDR3 sequence is 14 residues long. DNA of the CDR3: TGTGCCACCCTAAGGGGGACAGGGGAAGAGACCCAGTACTTC. Encoded protein: CATLRGTGEETQYF.

As DNA, the CDR3 is TGCAGCGTCGCTAAGGCCTCGGCGGGGGAGCAGTACTTC. Its translation: CSVAKASAGEQYF. The rearrangement uses TRBV29-1 and TRBJ2-7; the D gene is possibly TRBD2 (6 bases). The CDR3 is made up of 13 amino acids. With 6 bases removed from V and 7 bases from J, the gap between germline ends came to 19 bases. CDR1 and CDR2 from the germline V gene are SQVTM and ANQGSEA.

The V gene is TRBV4-1, the J gene TRBJ2-4; maybe TRBD2 (5 bases). This CDR3 region has 17 residues. CDR1 is MGHRA and CDR2 is YSYEKL in the germline V gene. V dropped 3 bases and J dropped 0 bases, with 15 bases sitting between them. The CDR3 sequence is CASSHNWAGLAKNIQYF. DNA of the CDR3: TGCGCCAGCAGCCATAACTGGGCGGGTTTAGCCAAAAACATTCAGTACTTC.

This clonotype was recorded a few times. The chain recombines TRBV11-2 with TRBJ1-3; D not resolved. This CDR3 contains 17 residues. V was pared by 5 bases and J by 2 bases, with 19 bases between. Germline loops: CDR1 SGHAT, CDR2 FQNNGV. This CDR3 is CASSARWRFKTGNTIYF. CDR3 bases: TGTGCCAGCAGCGCCAGGTGGCGATTTAAAACTGGAAACACCATATATTTT.

The chain carries TRBV11-2 and TRBJ2-1, with D perhaps TRBD2 (5 bases). CDR1 is SGHAT and CDR2 is FQNNGV in the germline V gene. Trimming stripped 5 bases from V and 7 bases from J, with 15 bases between. The CDR3 is 14 residues long. CDR3 coding DNA: TGTGCCAGCAGCCTCGCCGGGGTACTAAATGAGCAGTTCTTC. This translates into CASSLAGVLNEQFF.

This clonotype came up a few times. This chain connects TRBV7-6 to TRBJ1-1, with D perhaps TRBD1 (5 bases). The CDR3 extends over 13 amino acids. Germline V CDR1 and CDR2: SGHVS, FNYEAQ. Between the trimmed V and J ends, which lost 5 bases and 10 bases, there was a span of 17 bases. CDR3 nucleotides: TGTGCCAGCAGCGCACGGGGAACAGGTGGAGCTTTCTTT. This codes for CASSARGTGGAFF.

This chain connects TRBV19 to TRBJ2-2, with 10 bases aligning to TRBD2. Germline-derived CDR1 and CDR2 are LNHDA and SQIVND (reference sequence). Trimming at V came to 10 bases and at J to 8 bases, leaving 19 bases not matched to a gene. The CDR3 loop spans 17 amino acids. The CDR3 DNA is TGTGCCACCTCCGGGCTAGCGGGAGAGTACGTCAATGGGGAGCTGTTTTTT. Protein product: CATSGLAGEYVNGELFF.

This rearrangement joins TRBV2 to TRBJ2-5; 7 bases map to TRBD2. Germline CDR1 is SNHLY and CDR2 is FYNNEI. The CDR3 sequence is 13 residues long. V lost 11 bases, J lost 0 bases, and 6 bases stayed unmatched. The CDR3, as DNA: TGTGCCGGGGAGGGGCAAGACCAAGAGACCCAGTACTTC. This codes for CAGEGQDQETQYF.

This clonotype was picked up a small number of times. The chain joins TRBV6-2 or TRBV6-3 to TRBJ2-7, with 9 bases fitting TRBD1. Germline V gives CDR1 MNHEY, CDR2 SVGEGT. J lost 2 bases, V lost 0 bases, and 5 bases had no gene match. This CDR3 comprises 16 residues. DNA for the CDR3: TGTGCCAGCAGTTACTCGACTAGGACAGGGGCCTACGAGCAGTACGTC. Residues: CASSYSTRTGAYEQYV.

This clonotype was seen many times. The chain carries TRBV11-2 and TRBJ2-1, with TRBD2 matching over 8 bases. The trim removed 6 bases at V and 3 bases at J, leaving 1 base unmatched. In germline, CDR1 is SGHAT, CDR2 FQNNGV. This CDR3 has 13 amino acids. DNA of the CDR3: TGTGCCAGCAGACTAGCGGACTACAATGAGCAGTTCTTC. Translated: CASRLADYNEQFF.

The genes are TRBV7-9 and TRBJ1-4; TRBD1 is a possible D gene (5 bases). Between the trimmed V and J ends, which lost 5 bases and 0 bases, there was a span of 16 bases. The CDR3 length is 17 residues. Germline V gene sequence: CDR1 SEHNR, CDR2 FQNEAQ (reference sequence). CDR3 sequence reads: CASSASRGHTTNEKLFF. Here the CDR3 DNA reads TGTGCCAGCAGCGCCTCGCGGGGCCACACAACTAATGAAAAACTGTTTTTT.